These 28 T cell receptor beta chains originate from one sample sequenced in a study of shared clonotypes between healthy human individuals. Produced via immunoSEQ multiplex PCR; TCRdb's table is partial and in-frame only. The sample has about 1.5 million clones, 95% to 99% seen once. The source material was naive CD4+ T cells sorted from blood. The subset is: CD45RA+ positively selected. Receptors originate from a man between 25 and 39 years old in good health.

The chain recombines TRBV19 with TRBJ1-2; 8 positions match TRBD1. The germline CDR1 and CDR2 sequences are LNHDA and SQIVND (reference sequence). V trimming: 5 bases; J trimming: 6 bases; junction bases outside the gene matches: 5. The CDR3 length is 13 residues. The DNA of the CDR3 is TGTGCCAGTAGTCGGACAGGGATGGATGGCTACACCTTC. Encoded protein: CASSRTGMDGYTF.

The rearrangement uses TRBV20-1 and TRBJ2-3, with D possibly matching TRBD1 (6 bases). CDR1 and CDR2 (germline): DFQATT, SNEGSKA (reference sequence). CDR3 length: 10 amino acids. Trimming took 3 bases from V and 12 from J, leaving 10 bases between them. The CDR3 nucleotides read TGCAGTGCTAGTACGGGACAACAGTATTTT. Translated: CSASTGQQYF.

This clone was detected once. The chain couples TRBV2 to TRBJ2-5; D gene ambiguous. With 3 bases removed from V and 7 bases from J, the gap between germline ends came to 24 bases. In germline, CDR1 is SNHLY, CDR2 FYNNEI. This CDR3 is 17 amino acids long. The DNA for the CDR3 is TGTGCCAGCAGTGATAGTTTCGCCAGACTTCTTGGCGGGACCCAGTACTTC. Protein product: CASSDSFARLLGGTQYF.

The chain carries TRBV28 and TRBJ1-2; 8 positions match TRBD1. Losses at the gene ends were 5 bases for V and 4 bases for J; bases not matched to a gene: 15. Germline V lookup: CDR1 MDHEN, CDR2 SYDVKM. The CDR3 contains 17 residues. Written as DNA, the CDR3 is TGTGCCAGCAGTCCTTCAGGACAGGGACCGCCCCTCTATGGCTACACCTTC. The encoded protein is CASSPSGQGPPLYGYTF.

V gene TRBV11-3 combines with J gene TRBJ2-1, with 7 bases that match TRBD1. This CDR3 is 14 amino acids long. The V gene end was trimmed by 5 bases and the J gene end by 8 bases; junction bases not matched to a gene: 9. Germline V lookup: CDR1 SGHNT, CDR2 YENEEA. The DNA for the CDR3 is TGTGCCAGCAGCCAAAAACAGGGGCGCGATGAGCAGTTCTTC. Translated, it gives CASSQKQGRDEQFF.

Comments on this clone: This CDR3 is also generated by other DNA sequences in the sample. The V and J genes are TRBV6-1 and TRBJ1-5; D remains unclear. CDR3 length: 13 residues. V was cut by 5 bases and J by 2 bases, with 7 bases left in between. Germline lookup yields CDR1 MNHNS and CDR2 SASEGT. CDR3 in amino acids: CASSLQGNQPQHF. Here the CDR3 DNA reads TGTGCCAGCAGTTTGCAGGGCAATCAGCCCCAGCATTTT.

CDR3 in DNA: TGTGCCAGCAGTGTTGGTGGCAGGACCTACGAGCAGTACTTC. It yields the protein CASSVGGRTYEQYF. The chain carries TRBV6-1 and TRBJ2-7; D unclear. The CDR3 runs to 14 residues. The germline V gene encodes CDR1 MNHNS and CDR2 SASEGT. V was trimmed by 4 bases and J by 2 bases, leaving 12 bases between them.

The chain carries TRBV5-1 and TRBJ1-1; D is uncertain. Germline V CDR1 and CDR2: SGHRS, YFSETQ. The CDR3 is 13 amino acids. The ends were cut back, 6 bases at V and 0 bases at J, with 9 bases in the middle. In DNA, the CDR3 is TGCGCCAGCACAGCTCAGGTGAACACTGAAGCTTTCTTT. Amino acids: CASTAQVNTEAFF. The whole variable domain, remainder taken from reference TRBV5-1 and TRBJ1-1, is KAGVTQTPRYLIKTRGQQVTLSCSPISGHRSVSWYQQTPGQGLQFLFEYFSETQRNKGNFPGRFSGRQFSNSRSEMNVSTLELGDSALYLCASTAQVNTEAFFGQGTRLTVV.

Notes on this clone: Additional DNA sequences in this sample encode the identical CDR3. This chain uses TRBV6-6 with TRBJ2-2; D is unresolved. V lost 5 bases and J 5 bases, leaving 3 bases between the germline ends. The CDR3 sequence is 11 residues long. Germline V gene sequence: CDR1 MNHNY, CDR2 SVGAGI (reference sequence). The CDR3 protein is CASSPTGELFF. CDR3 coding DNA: TGTGCCAGCAGTCCTACCGGGGAGCTGTTTTTT.

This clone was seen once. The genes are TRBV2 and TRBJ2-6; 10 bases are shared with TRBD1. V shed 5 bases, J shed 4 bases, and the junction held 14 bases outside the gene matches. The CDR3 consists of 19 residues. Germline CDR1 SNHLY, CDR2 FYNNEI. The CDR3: CASSSVDRGSWAGANVLTF. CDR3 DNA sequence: TGTGCCAGCAGTTCTGTGGACAGGGGGTCGTGGGCGGGGGCCAACGTCCTGACTTTC. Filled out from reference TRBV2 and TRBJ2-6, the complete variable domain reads EPEVTQTPSHQVTQMGQEVILRCVPISNHLYFYWYRQILGQKVEFLVSFYNNEISEKSEIFDDQFSVERPDGSNFTLKIRSTKLEDSAMYFCASSSVDRGSWAGANVLTFGAGSRLTVL.

CDR3 DNA sequence: TGTGCCAGCTCACCACGGGCGGGGAGCTCCTACGAGCAGTACTTC. Translating it yields CASSPRAGSSYEQYF. This chain joins TRBV18 and TRBJ2-7; D might be TRBD2 (6 bases). The CDR3 covers 15 residues. Looked up from germline, CDR1 is KGHSH and CDR2 is LQKENI. V lost 1 base to trimming and J lost 0 bases, with 10 bases between them.

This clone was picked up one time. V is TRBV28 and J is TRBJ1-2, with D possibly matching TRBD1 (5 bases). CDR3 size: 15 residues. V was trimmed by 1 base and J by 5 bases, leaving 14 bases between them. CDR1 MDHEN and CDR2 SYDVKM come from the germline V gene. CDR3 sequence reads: CASSLSRESRYGYTF. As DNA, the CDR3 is TGTGCCAGCAGTTTATCCAGGGAATCGCGATATGGCTACACCTTC.

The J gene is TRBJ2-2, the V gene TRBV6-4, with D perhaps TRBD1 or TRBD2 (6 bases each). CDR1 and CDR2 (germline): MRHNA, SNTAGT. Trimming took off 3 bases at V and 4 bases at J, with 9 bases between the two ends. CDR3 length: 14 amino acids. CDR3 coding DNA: TGTGCCAGCAGTGAACAGGGAGGCACCGGGGAGCTGTTTTTT. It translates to CASSEQGGTGELFF.

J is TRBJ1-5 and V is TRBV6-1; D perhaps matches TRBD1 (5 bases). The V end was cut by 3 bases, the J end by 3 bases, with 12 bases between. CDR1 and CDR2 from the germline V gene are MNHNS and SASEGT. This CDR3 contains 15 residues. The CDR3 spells CASSEAGISNQPQHF. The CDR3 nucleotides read TGTGCCAGCAGTGAGGCAGGGATATCCAATCAGCCCCAGCATTTT.

CDR3 in DNA: TGTGCCACCAGCAGCAGGGGAGGTCAGCCCCAGCATTTT. Its translation is CATSSRGGQPQHF. The genes are TRBV15 and TRBJ1-5, with a possible D match to TRBD1 (6 bases). There are 13 residues in the CDR3. From germline, CDR1 is LNHNV and CDR2 YYDKDF (reference sequence). V dropped 3 bases and J dropped 6 bases, with 9 bases sitting between them.

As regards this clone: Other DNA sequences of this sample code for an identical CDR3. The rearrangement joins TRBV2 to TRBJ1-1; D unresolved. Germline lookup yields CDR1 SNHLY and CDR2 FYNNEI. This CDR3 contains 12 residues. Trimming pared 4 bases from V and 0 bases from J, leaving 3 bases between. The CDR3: CASSVVNTEAFF. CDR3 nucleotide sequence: TGTGCCAGCAGTGTTGTGAACACTGAAGCTTTCTTT.

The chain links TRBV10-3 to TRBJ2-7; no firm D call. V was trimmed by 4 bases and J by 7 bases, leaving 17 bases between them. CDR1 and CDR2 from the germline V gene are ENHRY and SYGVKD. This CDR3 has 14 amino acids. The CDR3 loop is CAISAGPNADEQYF. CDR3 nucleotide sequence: TGTGCCATCAGTGCCGGACCGAACGCGGATGAGCAGTACTTC.

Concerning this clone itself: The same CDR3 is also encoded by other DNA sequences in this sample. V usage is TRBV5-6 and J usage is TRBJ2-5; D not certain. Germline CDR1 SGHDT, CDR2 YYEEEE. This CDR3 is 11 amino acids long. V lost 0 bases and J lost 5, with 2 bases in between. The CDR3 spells CASSLVETQYF. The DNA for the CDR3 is TGTGCCAGCAGCTTGGTTGAGACCCAGTACTTC.

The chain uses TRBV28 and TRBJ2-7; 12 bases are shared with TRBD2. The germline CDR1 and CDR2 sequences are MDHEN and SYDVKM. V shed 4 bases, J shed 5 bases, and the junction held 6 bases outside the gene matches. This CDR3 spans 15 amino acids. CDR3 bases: TGTGCCAGCAGTTACCTAGCGGGAGGGATAAACGAGCAGTACTTC. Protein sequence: CASSYLAGGINEQYF.

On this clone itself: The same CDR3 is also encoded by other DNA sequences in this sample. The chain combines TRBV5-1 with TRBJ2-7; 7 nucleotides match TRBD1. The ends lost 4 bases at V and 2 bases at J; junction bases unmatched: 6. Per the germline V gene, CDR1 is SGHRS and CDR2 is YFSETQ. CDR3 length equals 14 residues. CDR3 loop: CASSQTTGAYEQYF. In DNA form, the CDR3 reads TGCGCCAGCAGCCAAACTACAGGGGCCTACGAGCAGTACTTC. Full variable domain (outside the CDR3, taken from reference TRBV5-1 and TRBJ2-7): KAGVTQTPRYLIKTRGQQVTLSCSPISGHRSVSWYQQTPGQGLQFLFEYFSETQRNKGNFPGRFSGRQFSNSRSEMNVSTLELGDSALYLCASSQTTGAYEQYFGPGTRLTVT.

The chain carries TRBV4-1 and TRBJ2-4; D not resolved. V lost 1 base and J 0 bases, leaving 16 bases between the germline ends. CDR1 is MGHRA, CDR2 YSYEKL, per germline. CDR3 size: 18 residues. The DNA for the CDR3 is TGCGCCAGCAGCCAAGTTTTTCCAGAACTCCTAGCCAAAAACATTCAGTACTTC. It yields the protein CASSQVFPELLAKNIQYF.

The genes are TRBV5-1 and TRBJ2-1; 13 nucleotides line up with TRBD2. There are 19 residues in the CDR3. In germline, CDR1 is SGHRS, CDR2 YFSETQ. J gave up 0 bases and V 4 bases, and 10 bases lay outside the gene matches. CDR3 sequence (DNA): TGCGCCAGCAGCAAGGAAGCGACTAGCGGGAGGAGCTCCTACAATGAGCAGTTCTTC. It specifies CASSKEATSGRSSYNEQFF.

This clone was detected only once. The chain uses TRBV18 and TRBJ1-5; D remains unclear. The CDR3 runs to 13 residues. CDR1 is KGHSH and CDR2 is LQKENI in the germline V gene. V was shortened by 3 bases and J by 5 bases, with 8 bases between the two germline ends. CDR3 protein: CASSPSNHQPQHF. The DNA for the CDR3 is TGTGCCAGCTCACCCAGTAACCATCAGCCCCAGCATTTT.

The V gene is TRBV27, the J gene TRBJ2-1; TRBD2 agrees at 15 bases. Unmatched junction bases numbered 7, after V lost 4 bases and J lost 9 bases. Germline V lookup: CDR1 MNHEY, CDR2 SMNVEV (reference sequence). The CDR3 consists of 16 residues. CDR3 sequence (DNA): TGTGCCAGCAGTTCCCCGGGACTAGCGGGAGGAGGTGAGCAGTTCTTC. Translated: CASSSPGLAGGGEQFF.

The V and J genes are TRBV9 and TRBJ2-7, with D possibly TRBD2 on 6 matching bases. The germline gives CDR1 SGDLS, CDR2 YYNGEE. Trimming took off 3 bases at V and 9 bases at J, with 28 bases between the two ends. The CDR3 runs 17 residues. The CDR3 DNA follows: TGTGCCAGCAGCGCAGGGACTCCGGGTAGAGCCCGAACGGGGCAGTACTTC. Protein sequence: CASSAGTPGRARTGQYF.

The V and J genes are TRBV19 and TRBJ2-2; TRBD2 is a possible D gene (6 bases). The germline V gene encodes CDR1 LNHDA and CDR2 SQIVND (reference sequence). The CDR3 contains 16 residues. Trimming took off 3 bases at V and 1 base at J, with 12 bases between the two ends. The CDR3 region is CASSIVAGMNTGELFF. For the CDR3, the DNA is TGTGCCAGTAGTATCGTTGCGGGAATGAACACCGGGGAGCTGTTTTTT.

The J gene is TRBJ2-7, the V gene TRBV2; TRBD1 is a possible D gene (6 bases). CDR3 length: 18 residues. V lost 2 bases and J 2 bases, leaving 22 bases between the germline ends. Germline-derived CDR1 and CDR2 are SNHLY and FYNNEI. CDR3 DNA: TGTGCCAGCAGTGAATCCATGGTGACTGGGGGCGCCCCCTACGAGCAGTACTTC. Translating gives CASSESMVTGGAPYEQYF.

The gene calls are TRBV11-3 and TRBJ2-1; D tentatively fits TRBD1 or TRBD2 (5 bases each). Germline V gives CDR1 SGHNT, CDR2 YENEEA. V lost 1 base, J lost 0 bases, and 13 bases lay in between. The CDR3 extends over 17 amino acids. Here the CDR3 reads CASSLGMGPSSYNEQFF. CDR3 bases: TGTGCCAGCAGCTTAGGGATGGGACCGAGCTCCTACAATGAGCAGTTCTTC.